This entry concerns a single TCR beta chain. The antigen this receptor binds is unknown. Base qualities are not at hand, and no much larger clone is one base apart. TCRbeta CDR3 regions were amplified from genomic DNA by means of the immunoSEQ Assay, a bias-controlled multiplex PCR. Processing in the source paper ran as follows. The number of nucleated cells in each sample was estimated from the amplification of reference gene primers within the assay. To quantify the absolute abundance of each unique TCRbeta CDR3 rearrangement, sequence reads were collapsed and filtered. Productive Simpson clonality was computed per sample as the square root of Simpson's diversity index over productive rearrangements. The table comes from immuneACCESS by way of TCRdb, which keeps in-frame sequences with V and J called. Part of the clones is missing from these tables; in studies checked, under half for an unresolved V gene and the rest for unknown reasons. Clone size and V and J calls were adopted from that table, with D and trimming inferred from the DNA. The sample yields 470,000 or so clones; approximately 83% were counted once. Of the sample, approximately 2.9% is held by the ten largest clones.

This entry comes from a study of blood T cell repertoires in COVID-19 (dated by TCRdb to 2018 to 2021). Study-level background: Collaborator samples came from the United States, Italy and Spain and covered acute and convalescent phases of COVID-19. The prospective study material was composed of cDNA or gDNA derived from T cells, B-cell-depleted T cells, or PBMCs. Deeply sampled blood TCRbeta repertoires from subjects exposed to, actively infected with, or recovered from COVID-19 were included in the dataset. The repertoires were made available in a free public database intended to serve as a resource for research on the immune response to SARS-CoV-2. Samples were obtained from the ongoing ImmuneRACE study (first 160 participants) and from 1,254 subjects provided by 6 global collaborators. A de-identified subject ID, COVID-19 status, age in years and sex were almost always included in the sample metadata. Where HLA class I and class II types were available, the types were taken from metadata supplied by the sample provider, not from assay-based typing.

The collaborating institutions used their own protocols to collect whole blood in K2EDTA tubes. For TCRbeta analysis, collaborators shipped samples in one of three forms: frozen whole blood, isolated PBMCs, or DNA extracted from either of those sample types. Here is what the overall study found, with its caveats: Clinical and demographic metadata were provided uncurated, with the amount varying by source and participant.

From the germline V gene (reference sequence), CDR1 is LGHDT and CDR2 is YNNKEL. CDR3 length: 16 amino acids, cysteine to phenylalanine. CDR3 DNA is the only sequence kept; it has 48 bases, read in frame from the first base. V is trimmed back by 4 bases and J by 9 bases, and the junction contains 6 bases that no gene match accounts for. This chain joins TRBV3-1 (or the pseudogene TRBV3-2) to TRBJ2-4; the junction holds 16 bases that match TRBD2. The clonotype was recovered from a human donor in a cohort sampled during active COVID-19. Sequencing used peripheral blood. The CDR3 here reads CASSPRGTSGRGIQYF. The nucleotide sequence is TGTGCCAGCAGCCCCCGGGGGACTAGCGGGAGGGGCATTCAGTACTTC.